These 21 T cell receptor beta chains share one sample of origin, sequenced in a study of T-cell memory formation after mild COVID-19. TCRdb reprocessed the 5' RACE reads via MiXCR and lists one record per CDR3 protein. Of more than 250,000 distinct CDR3 sequences listed, about a sixth were seen once; the top ten hold roughly 25%. The sample taken for sequencing was PBMCs or a T cell subset sorted from them (not recorded which). The source is a man between 18 and 29 years old who had mild COVID-19 (a few samples of this study predate the infection). Cell type and time point are not known.

This clonotype was seen only a few times. The CDR3 nucleotides read TGTGCCAGCAGCGGACTAGCGGGCGGTCCGCCCAGAGAGACCCAGTACTTC. It is translated as CASSGLAGGPPRETQYF. V usage is TRBV6-2 or TRBV6-3 and J usage is TRBJ2-5; 11 nucleotides align to TRBD2. CDR3 length: 17 amino acids. Trimming at V came to 6 bases and at J to 4 bases, leaving 13 bases not matched to a gene. From germline, CDR1 is MNHEY and CDR2 SVGEGT.

The sample holds a few counts of this clonotype. The gene calls are TRBV7-9 and TRBJ1-5, with D unclear. V dropped 5 bases and J dropped 7 bases, with 9 bases sitting between them. The germline CDR1 and CDR2 sequences are SEHNR and FQNEAQ (reference sequence). This CDR3 is 12 amino acids long. This chain's CDR3 is CASSRTGQPQHF. As DNA, the CDR3 is TGTGCCAGCAGCCGAACCGGCCAGCCCCAGCATTTT.

This clonotype was seen only a few times. The chain uses TRBV19 and TRBJ2-5; no definite D call. The CDR3 spans 14 residues. Trimming cost V 6 bases and J 1 base, with 12 bases left between them. Germline V CDR1 and CDR2: LNHDA, SQIVND (reference sequence). CDR3 sequence (DNA): TGTGCCAGTAGCAAGACCGAAATCCAAGAGACCCAGTACTTC. This codes for CASSKTEIQETQYF.

The CDR3 protein is CASSEPVIPRAQETQYF. The CDR3 DNA is TGTGCCAGCAGTGAACCGGTAATTCCCAGGGCTCAAGAGACCCAGTACTTC. The chain recombines TRBV2 with TRBJ2-5, with D possibly TRBD1 on 5 matching bases. V was clipped by 2 bases and J by 2 bases, with 18 bases between them. Germline-derived CDR1 and CDR2 are SNHLY and FYNNEI. This CDR3 has 17 residues.

This clonotype turned up a few times. This chain uses TRBV6-5 with TRBJ2-7, with D unresolved. Per the germline V gene, CDR1 is MNHEY and CDR2 is SVGAGI. The CDR3 extends over 13 amino acids. With 4 bases removed from V and 1 base from J, the gap between germline ends came to 8 bases. The CDR3 sequence is CASSWRQSYEQYF. Written as DNA, the CDR3 is TGTGCCAGCAGTTGGCGTCAGTCCTACGAGCAGTACTTC.

There are a few counts of this clonotype. V usage is TRBV11-2 and J usage is TRBJ2-1; TRBD2 aligns across 7 bases. CDR1 is SGHAT and CDR2 is FQNNGV in the germline V gene. This CDR3 spans 15 amino acids. V was pared by 4 bases and J by 7 bases, with 10 bases of the junction left unmatched. The CDR3 here is CASSYLTGGRNEQFF. In DNA, the CDR3 is TGTGCCAGCAGCTACCTAACGGGGGGACGGAATGAGCAGTTCTTC. Filled out from reference TRBV11-2 and TRBJ2-1, the complete variable domain reads EAGVAQSPRYKIIEKRQSVAFWCNPISGHATLYWYQQILGQGPKLLIQFQNNGVVDDSQLPKDRFSAERLKGVDSTLKIQPAKLEDSAVYLCASSYLTGGRNEQFFGPGTRLTVL.

V and J are TRBV19 and TRBJ2-3; D assignment may be TRBD1 or TRBD2 (6 bases each). CDR3 length: 13 amino acids. Trimming left V 5 bases short and J 4 bases short, with 10 bases between. Germline assignment: CDR1 LNHDA and CDR2 SQIVND (reference sequence). The CDR3 spells CASSWGAADTQYF. As DNA, the CDR3 is TGTGCCAGTAGTTGGGGGGCGGCAGATACGCAGTATTTT.

The chain uses TRBV12-3 or TRBV12-4 and TRBJ2-7; D is perhaps TRBD2 (6 bases). Trimming stripped 7 bases from V and 7 bases from J, with 11 bases between. The CDR3 extends over 11 amino acids. CDR3 protein: CASTHGGEQYF. The DNA for the CDR3 is TGTGCCAGCACGCATGGGGGGGAGCAGTACTTC.

The genes are TRBV5-1 and TRBJ1-2, with TRBD1 matching over 9 bases. V dropped 4 bases and J dropped 8; count of bases not matched to a gene: 15. CDR3 length: 16 amino acids. Germline CDR1 and CDR2: SGHRS and YFSETQ. CDR3 bases: TGCGCCAGCAGCCCGTTACCGGGACAGGGAGCAGGAGGCTACACCTTC. It translates to CASSPLPGQGAGGYTF.

V is TRBV6-2 or TRBV6-3 and J is TRBJ2-7; TRBD1 is a possible D gene (6 bases). Germline V CDR1 and CDR2: MNHEY, SVGEGT. This CDR3 comprises 14 residues. Trimming stripped 0 bases from V and 2 bases from J, with 8 bases between. CDR3 protein: CASSYSTGPYEQYV. CDR3 sequence (DNA): TGTGCCAGCAGTTACTCGACAGGACCCTACGAGCAGTACGTC.

Only a few counts were recorded for this clonotype. The chain joins TRBV5-1 to TRBJ2-2; D call uncertain. The CDR3 consists of 16 residues. CDR1 and CDR2 (germline): SGHRS, YFSETQ. V was shortened by 2 bases and J by 0 bases, with 11 bases between the two germline ends. The CDR3 DNA is TGCGCCAGCAGCTTATTCCGTTTCCCGAACACCGGGGAGCTGTTTTTT. It specifies CASSLFRFPNTGELFF.

This clonotype was seen many times. The rearrangement links TRBV7-9 to TRBJ2-7; D might be TRBD1 (6 bases). V lost 5 bases to trimming and J lost 5 bases, with 13 bases between them. Looked up from germline, CDR1 is SEHNR and CDR2 is FQNEAQ (reference sequence). This CDR3 is built from 13 residues. CDR3 region: CASSTSTGDEQYF. The CDR3 DNA reads TGTGCCAGCAGCACCTCGACAGGCGACGAGCAGTACTTC.

V gene TRBV4-2 combines with J gene TRBJ1-2, with D hard to call. The CDR3 has 13 residues. Looked up from germline, CDR1 is LGHNA and CDR2 is YNFKEQ. The V gene lost 4 bases and the J gene lost 2 bases, with 8 bases spanning the gap. CDR3 loop: CASSRAENYGYTF. The CDR3 DNA reads TGTGCCAGCAGCCGAGCAGAGAACTATGGCTACACCTTC.

The J gene is TRBJ1-1, the V gene TRBV9; the D is unclear. Trimming cost V 3 bases and J 5 bases, with 14 bases left between them. Germline loops: CDR1 SGDLS, CDR2 YYNGEE. There are 14 residues in the CDR3. CDR3 sequence reads: CASSADLLLTEAFF. In DNA form, the CDR3 reads TGTGCCAGCAGCGCCGACCTTTTGCTAACTGAAGCTTTCTTT. The whole variable domain, remainder taken from reference TRBV9 and TRBJ1-1, is DSGVTQTPKHLITATGQRVTLRCSPRSGDLSVYWYQQSLDQGLQFLIQYYNGEERAKGNILERFSAQQFPDLHSELNLSSLELGDSALYFCASSADLLLTEAFFGQGTRLTVV.

The V call is TRBV10-3, the J call TRBJ2-3; D remains unclear. Trimming took 3 bases from V and 6 from J, leaving 13 bases between them. This CDR3 has 14 residues. CDR1 and CDR2 (germline): ENHRY, SYGVKD. This CDR3 reads CAISDVSASDTQYF. In nucleotides, the CDR3 is TGTGCCATCAGTGATGTTTCGGCGTCGGATACGCAGTATTTT.

A few counts support this clonotype. The chain is built from TRBV7-8 and TRBJ2-7; maybe TRBD2 (6 bases). Deletions cut 3 bases from V and 7 bases from J, with 10 bases between. CDR3 length: 12 amino acids. Per the germline V gene, CDR1 is SGHVS and CDR2 is FQNEAQ. In nucleotides, the CDR3 is TGTGCCAGCAGCTTGGAGGGTTTTGAGCAGTACTTC. Translating gives CASSLEGFEQYF.

The chain carries TRBV3-1 and TRBJ2-7, with D perhaps matching TRBD2 (7 bases). The germline V and J ends were trimmed by 1 base and 4 bases, with 11 bases remaining between them. The CDR3 loop spans 14 amino acids. Per germline, CDR1 LGHDT and CDR2 YNNKEL (reference sequence). CDR3 DNA sequence: TGTGCCAGCAGCCAAGGCGGGGGCCAATACGAGCAGTACTTC. Translating it yields CASSQGGGQYEQYF.

In its sample, this clonotype was seen many times. This chain uses TRBV11-2 with TRBJ1-1; D gene uncertain. Germline lookup yields CDR1 SGHAT and CDR2 FQNNGV. The length of the CDR3 is 13 residues. The V gene lost 1 base and the J gene lost 6 bases, with 9 bases spanning the gap. CDR3 residues: CASSLATGSEAFF. The CDR3 region has the DNA TGTGCCAGCAGCTTAGCGACGGGGTCTGAAGCTTTCTTT.

This chain links TRBV20-1 with TRBJ2-2; 7 bases line up with TRBD2. The V and J ends lost 6 bases and 7 bases, in that order; junction bases with no gene match: 11. The CDR3 spans 14 residues. CDR1 is DFQATT, CDR2 SNEGSKA, per germline (reference sequence). The chain's CDR3 is CSASTVAGSGELFF. CDR3 in DNA: TGCAGTGCCTCGACAGTAGCGGGTAGCGGGGAGCTGTTTTTT.

The chain has TRBV4-3 and TRBJ1-2; a weak D match, TRBD1 (6 bases). Germline CDR1 reads LGHNA; CDR2 reads YSLEER. Trimming cost V 0 bases and J 7 bases, with 15 bases left between them. CDR3 length: 15 amino acids. The CDR3 is CASSQDYSGAVGYTF. The CDR3 nucleotides are TGCGCCAGCAGCCAAGATTACTCGGGGGCGGTTGGCTACACCTTC.

In its sample, this clonotype was seen a few times. The J gene is TRBJ2-5, the V gene TRBV20-1; perhaps TRBD2 as D (5 bases). The CDR3 spans 12 residues. Germline-derived CDR1 and CDR2 are DFQATT and SNEGSKA (reference sequence). Trimming took 6 bases from V and 1 from J, leaving 9 bases between them. This CDR3 is CSAKRSQETQYF. In nucleotides, the CDR3 is TGCAGTGCCAAGCGGAGCCAAGAGACCCAGTACTTC.